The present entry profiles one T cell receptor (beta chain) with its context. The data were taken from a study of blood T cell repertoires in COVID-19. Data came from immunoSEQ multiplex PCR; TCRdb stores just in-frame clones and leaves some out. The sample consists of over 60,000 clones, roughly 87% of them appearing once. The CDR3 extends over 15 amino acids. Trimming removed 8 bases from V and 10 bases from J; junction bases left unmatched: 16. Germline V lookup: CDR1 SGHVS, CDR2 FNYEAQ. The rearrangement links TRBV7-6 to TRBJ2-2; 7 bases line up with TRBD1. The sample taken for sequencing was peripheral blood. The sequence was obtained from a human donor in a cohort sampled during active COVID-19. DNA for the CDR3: TGTGCCAGCGCCCCAGGGGCAGGGGGATCCGAGGAGCTGTTTTTT. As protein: CASAPGAGGSEELFF.